Detailed here is one T cell receptor (beta chain). This specimen belongs to a study of blood T cell repertoires in COVID-19. Looking at the study overall: Samples came from the United States, Italy and Spain, spanning acute and convalescent COVID-19. PBMCs, B-cell-depleted T cells, or T cells were the source of the cDNA or gDNA that made up the material.

How the authors handled the data: It was from reference gene primer amplification that nucleated cell counts were estimated. TCRdb keeps only in-frame clones here, not all; method: immunoSEQ multiplex PCR. The V and J calls and clone size were taken over from that table, and D and trimming were inferred from the DNA. The table has over 100,000 clones, 75% to 85% seen once; the top ten hold less than 8%. Trimming took off 4 bases at V and 7 bases at J, with 14 bases between the two ends. The germline V gene has CDR1 SGDLS and CDR2 YYNGEE. This CDR3 is built from 14 residues. The chain employs TRBV9 and TRBJ1-4; D remains unclear. This clonotype originated in a man aged 65-85 years with acute or convalescent COVID-19. Sequenced material: peripheral blood. The CDR3 spells CASSRTGSGEKLFF. CDR3 nucleotide sequence: TGTGCCAGCAGCCGCACTGGTTCTGGTGAAAAACTGTTTTTT.